This T cell receptor beta chain was recorded in a study of blood T cell repertoires in COVID-19. This clone was counted a single time. The CDR3 spans 14 residues. V was trimmed by 4 bases and J by 3 bases, leaving 11 bases between them. CDR1 and CDR2 (germline): SGHRS, YFSETQ. TCRdb's copy holds only in-frame clones and misses some; the assay was immunoSEQ multiplex PCR. The sample consists of about 20,000 clones, roughly nine tenths of them appearing once. The sequenced sample consisted of peripheral blood. The clonotype comes from a human donor in a cohort sampled during active COVID-19. The chain carries TRBV5-1 and TRBJ1-3; no clear D. The CDR3 DNA reads as TGCGCCAGCAGCCCGGGGAGGGATGGAAACACCATATATTTT. It specifies CASSPGRDGNTIYF.